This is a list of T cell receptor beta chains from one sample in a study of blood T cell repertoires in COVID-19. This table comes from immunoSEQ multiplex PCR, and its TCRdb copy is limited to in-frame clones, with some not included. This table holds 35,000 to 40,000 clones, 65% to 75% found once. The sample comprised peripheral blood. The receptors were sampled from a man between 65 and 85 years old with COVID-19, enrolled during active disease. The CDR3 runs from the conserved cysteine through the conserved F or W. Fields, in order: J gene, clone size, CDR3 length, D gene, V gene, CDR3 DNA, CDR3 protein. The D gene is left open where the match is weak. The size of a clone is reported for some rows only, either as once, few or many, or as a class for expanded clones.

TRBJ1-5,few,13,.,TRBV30,TGTGCCTGGAGTGTCAGGGCAAATCAGCCCCAGCATTTT,CAWSVRANQPQHF
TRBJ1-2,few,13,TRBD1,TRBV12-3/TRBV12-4,TGTGCCAGCAGCGAGGGACAGGATGGAGGCTACACCTTC,CASSEGQDGGYTF
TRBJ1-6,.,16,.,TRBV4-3,TGCGCCAGCAGCCAAGAACGGGGAAGCGGTAATTCACCCCTCCACTTT,CASSQERGSGNSPLHF
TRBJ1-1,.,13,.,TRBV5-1,TGCGCCAGCAGACGGGGAGGGAACACTGAAGCTTTCTTT,CASRRGGNTEAFF
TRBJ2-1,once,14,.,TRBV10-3,TGTGCCATCAGTGTACAGGGCTTAAACAATGAGCAGTTCTTC,CAISVQGLNNEQFF
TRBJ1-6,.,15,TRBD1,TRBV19,TGTGCCAGTAGGACCAGCGGGACAGGGACTTCACCCCTCCACTTT,CASRTSGTGTSPLHF
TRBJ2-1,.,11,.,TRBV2,TGTGCCAGCACCACTCGGTCCCCCGGGTTCTTC,CASTTRSPGFF
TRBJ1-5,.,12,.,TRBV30,TGTGCCTGGAGTCGGGGCAATCAGCCCCAGCATTTT,CAWSRGNQPQHF
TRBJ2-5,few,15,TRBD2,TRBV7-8,TGTGCCAGCAGCTTAGTACTAGCGTTCCAAGAGACCCAGTACTTC,CASSLVLAFQETQYF
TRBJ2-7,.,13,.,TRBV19,TGTGCCAGTCGCGGGGGCCTTAACTACGAGCAGTACTTC,CASRGGLNYEQYF
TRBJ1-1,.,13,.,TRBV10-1,TGCGCCAGCAACCTGGGGGGGAACACTGAAGCTTTCTTT,CASNLGGNTEAFF
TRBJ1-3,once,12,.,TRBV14,TGTGCCAGTGGCTTCGCTGGAAACACCATATATTTT,CASGFAGNTIYF
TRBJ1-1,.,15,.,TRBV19,TGTGCCAGTATCCGAGGGGCAGCGGGAGACACTGAAGCTTTCTTT,CASIRGAAGDTEAFF
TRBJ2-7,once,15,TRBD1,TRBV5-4,TGTGCCAGCAGCTTGTCCCGGACAGGGGCGGACGAGCAGTACTTC,CASSLSRTGADEQYF
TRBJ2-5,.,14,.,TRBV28,TGTGCCAGCAGCCATCGGCGCGGACAAGAGACCCAGTACTTC,CASSHRRGQETQYF
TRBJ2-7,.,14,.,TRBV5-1,TGCGCCAGCAGCTTGGGAGGGCTAGCCTACGAGCAGTACTTC,CASSLGGLAYEQYF
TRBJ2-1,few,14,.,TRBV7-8,TGTGCCACCAAGCGCGGGACAGCCAACAATGAGCAGTTCTTC,CATKRGTANNEQFF
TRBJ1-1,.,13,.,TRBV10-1,TGCGCCAGCAGTGAGGCGGGAAAGCGACAAGCTTTCTTT,CASSEAGKRQAFF
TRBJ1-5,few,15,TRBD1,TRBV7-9,TGTGCCAGCAGCTTGGATTGGACAGGGACTCAGCCCCAGCATTTT,CASSLDWTGTQPQHF
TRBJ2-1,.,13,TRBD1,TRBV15,TGTGCCACAAGCCGGACAGGGGCCAATGAGCAGTTCTTC,CATSRTGANEQFF
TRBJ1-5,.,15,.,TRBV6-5,TGTGCCAGCGGACCCCCAGGGTATAGCAATCAGCCCCAGCATTTT,CASGPPGYSNQPQHF
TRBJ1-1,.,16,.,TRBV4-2,TGTGCCAGCAGCCACCCTGCGACAGGCAGAAACACTGAAGCTTTCTTT,CASSHPATGRNTEAFF
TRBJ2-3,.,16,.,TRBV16,TGTGCCAGCAGCCAATCTTACGGGGTGGGCACAGATACGCAGTATTTT,CASSQSYGVGTDTQYF
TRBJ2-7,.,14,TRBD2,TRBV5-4,TGTGCCAGCAGCCCGGGACTAGCTTCCTACGAGCAGTACTTC,CASSPGLASYEQYF
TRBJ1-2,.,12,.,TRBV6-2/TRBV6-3,TGTGCCAGCAGTCGAGGTAACTATGGCTACACCTTC,CASSRGNYGYTF
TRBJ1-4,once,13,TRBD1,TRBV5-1,TGCGCCAGCAGCGGAGGGGGCGATGAAAAACTGTTTTTT,CASSGGGDEKLFF
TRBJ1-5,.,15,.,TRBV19,TGTGCCAGTAGTGCGATCGGGACTATCTATCAGCCCCAGCATTTT,CASSAIGTIYQPQHF
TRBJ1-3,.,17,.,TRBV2,TGTGCCAGCAGTTTGGCTGACAGCCGAAGCTCTGGAAACACCATATATTTT,CASSLADSRSSGNTIYF
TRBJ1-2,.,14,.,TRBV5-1,TGCGCCAGCAGGACAGCATCATCCTTCTATGGCTACACCTTC,CASRTASSFYGYTF
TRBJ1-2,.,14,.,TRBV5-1,TGCGCCAGCAGCTTGGCCGGGACTAACTATGGCTACACCTTC,CASSLAGTNYGYTF